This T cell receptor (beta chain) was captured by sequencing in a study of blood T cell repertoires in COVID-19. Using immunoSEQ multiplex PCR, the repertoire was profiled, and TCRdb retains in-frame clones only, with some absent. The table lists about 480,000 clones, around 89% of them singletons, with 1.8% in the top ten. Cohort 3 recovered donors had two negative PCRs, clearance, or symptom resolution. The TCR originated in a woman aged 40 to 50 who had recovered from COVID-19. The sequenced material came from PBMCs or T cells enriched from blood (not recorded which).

The CDR3 reads CAISLGQGHYEQYF. The DNA of the CDR3 is TGTGCCATCTCTCTGGGACAGGGCCACTACGAGCAGTACTTC. This chain links TRBV10-3 with TRBJ2-7; 9 bases agree with TRBD1. Per the germline V gene, CDR1 is ENHRY and CDR2 is SYGVKD. The CDR3 has 14 amino acids. Trimming cost V 8 bases and J 3 bases; bases outside gene matches: 8.